This T cell receptor (beta chain) comes out of a study of T cell repertoires in cytomegalovirus infection. Study as a whole: Selected CMV epitopes included recently identified HLA-C-restricted ones as well as well-studied HLA-B-restricted ones. From public TCR beta signatures came an indication of both CMV infection and matching HLA type. Findings and caveats of the study: CMV-specific TCR beta clonotypes restricted by HLA-C were the ones dominating the ex vivo response. The cumulative frequency of public TCR beta families identified carriers of CMV plus the relevant HLA.

This clonotype was seen ten or more times. What it binds is not known. This CDR3 is 14 amino acids long. V trimming: 1 base; J trimming: 4 bases; junction bases outside the gene matches: 2. From germline, CDR1 is SGHVS and CDR2 FNYEAQ. TCRdb reprocessed the reads with MiXCR, giving one entry per CDR3 protein. The sample lists some 900,000 distinct CDR3 sequences, 30% to 35% occurring once. This receptor was identified in a human donor in good health (CMV status not recorded). Some clones in this sample may be carry-over from other donors' samples. The rearrangement uses TRBV7-6 and TRBJ1-1; 8 bases align to TRBD1. The specimen was cultured CD8+ T cells from PBMCs, collected from culture after CMV antigen stimulation. The CDR3 DNA reads TGTGCCAGCAGCTTAGTTACAGGGGGCACTGAAGCTTTCTTT. Translating gives CASSLVTGGTEAFF.